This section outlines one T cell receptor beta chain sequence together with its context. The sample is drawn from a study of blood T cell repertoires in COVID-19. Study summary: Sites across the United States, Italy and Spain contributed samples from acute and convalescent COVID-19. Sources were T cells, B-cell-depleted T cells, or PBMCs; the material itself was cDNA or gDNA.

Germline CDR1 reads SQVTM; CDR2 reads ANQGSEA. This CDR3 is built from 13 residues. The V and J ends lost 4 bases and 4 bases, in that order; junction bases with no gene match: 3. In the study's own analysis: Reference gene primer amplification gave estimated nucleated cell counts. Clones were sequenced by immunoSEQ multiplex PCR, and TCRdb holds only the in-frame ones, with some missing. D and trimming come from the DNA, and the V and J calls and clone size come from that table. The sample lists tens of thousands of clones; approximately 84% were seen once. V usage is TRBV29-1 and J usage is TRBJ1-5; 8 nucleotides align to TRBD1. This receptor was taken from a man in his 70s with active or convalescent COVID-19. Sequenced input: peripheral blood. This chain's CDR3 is CSVGQGMNQPQHF. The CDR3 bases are TGCAGCGTTGGACAGGGGATGAATCAGCCCCAGCATTTT.